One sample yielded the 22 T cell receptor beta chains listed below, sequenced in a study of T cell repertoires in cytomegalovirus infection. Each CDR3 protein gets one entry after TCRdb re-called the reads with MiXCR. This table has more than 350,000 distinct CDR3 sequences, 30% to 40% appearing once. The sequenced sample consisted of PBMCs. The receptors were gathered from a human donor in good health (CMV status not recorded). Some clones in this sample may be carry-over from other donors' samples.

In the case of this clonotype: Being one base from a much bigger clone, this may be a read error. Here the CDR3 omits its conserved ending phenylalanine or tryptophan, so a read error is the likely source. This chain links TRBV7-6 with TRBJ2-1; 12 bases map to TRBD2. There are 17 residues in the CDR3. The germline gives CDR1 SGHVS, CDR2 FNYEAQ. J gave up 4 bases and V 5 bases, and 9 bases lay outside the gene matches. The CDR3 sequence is CASSTQTSGGPYNEQFL. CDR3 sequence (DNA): TGTGCCAGCAGCACTCAGACTAGCGGGGGCCCTTACAATGAGCAGTTCTTA.

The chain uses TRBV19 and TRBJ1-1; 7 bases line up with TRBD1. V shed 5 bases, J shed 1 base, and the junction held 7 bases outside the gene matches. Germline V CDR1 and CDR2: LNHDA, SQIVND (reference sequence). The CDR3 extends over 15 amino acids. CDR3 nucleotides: TGTGCCAGTAGTCCCTCGACAGGGAGGAACACTGAAGCTTTCTTT. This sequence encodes CASSPSTGRNTEAFF.

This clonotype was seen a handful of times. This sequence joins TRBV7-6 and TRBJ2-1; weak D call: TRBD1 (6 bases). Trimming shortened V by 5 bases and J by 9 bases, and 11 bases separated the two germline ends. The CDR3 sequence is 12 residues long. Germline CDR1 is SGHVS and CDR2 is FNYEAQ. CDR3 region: CASSHGDTEQFF. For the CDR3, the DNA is TGTGCCAGCAGCCACGGGGACACTGAGCAGTTCTTC.

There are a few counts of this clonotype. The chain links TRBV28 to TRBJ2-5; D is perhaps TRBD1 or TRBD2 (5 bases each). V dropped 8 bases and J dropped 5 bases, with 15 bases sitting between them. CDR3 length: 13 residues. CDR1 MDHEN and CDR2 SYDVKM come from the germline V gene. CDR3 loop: CASGQGVTETQYF. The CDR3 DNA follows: TGTGCCAGCGGTCAGGGAGTCACGGAGACCCAGTACTTC.

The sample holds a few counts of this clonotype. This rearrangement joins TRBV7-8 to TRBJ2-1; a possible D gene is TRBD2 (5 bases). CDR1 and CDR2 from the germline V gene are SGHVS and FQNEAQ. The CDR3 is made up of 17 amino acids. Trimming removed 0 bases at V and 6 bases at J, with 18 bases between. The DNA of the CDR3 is TGTGCCAGCAGCTTAGCGGTTGGCGGGCCGGCGGGCAATGAGCAGTTCTTC. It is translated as CASSLAVGGPAGNEQFF.

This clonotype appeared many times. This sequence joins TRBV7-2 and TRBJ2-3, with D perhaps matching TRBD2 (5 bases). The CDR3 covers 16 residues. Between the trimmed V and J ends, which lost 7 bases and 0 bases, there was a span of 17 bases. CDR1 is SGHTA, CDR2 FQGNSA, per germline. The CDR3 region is CASTLGSVSSTDTQYF. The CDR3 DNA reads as TGTGCCAGCACCCTTGGGAGCGTTTCTAGCACAGATACGCAGTATTTT.

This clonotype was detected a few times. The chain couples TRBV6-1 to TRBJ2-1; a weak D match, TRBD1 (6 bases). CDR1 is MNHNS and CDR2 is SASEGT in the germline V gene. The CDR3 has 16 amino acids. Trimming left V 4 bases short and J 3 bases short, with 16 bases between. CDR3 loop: CASSGPGTKNYNEQFF. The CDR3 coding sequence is TGTGCCAGCAGTGGACCCGGGACAAAGAACTACAATGAGCAGTTCTTC.

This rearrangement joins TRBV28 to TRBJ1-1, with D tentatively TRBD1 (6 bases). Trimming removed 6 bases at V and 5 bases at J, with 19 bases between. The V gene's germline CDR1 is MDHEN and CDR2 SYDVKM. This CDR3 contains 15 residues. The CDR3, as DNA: TGTGCCAGCAGAAAAGGGGGTGATTTGGGAACTGAAGCTTTCTTT. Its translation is CASRKGGDLGTEAFF.

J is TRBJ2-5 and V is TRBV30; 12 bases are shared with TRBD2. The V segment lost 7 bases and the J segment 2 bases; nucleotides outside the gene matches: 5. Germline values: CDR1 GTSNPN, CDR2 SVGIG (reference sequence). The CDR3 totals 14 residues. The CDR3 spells CASRLAGAQETQYF. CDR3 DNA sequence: TGTGCCTCTAGACTAGCGGGGGCACAAGAGACCCAGTACTTC.

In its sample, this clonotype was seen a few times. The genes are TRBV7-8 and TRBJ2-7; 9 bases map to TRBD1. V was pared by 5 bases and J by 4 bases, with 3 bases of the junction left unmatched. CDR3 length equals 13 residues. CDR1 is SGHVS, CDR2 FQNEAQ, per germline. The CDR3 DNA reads TGTGCCAGCAGCGGGACAGGGAAATACGAGCAGTACTTC. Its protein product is CASSGTGKYEQYF.

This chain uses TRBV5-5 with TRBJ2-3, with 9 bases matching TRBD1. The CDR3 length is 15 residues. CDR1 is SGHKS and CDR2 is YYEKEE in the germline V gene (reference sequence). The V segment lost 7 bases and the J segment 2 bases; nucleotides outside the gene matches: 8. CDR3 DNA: TGTGCCAGCCTCTCACGGGACAGGGTCACAGATACGCAGTATTTT. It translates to CASLSRDRVTDTQYF.

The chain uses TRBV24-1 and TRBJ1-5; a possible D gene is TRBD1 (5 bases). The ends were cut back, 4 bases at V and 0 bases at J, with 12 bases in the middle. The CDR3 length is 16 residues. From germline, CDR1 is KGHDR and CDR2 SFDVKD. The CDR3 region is CATSDTKQASNQPQHF. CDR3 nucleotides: TGTGCCACCAGTGACACTAAACAGGCTAGCAATCAGCCCCAGCATTTT.

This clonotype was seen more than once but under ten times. The CDR3 here is CASSDWTGGVTEAFF. CDR3 bases: TGTGCCAGCAGTGACTGGACAGGGGGCGTCACTGAAGCTTTCTTT. The V call is TRBV6-5, the J call TRBJ1-1; the match to TRBD1 covers 11 bases. V gave up 5 bases and J gave up 4 bases; unmatched junction bases: 6. CDR3 size: 15 residues. Germline lookup yields CDR1 MNHEY and CDR2 SVGAGI.

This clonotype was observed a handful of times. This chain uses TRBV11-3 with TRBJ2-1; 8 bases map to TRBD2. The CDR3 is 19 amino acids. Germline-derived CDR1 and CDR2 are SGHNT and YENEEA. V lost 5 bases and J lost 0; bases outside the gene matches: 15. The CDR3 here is CASSHRGGAGVPSYNEQFF. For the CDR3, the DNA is TGTGCCAGCAGCCATCGGGGGGGGGCGGGGGTTCCCTCCTACAATGAGCAGTTCTTC.

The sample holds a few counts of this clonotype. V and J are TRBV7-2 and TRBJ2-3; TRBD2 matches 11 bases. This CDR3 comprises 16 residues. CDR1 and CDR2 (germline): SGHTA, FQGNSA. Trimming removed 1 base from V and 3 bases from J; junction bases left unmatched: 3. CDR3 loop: CASSLGPSGGTDTQYF. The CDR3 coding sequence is TGTGCCAGCAGCTTAGGCCCTAGCGGGGGGACAGATACGCAGTATTTT.

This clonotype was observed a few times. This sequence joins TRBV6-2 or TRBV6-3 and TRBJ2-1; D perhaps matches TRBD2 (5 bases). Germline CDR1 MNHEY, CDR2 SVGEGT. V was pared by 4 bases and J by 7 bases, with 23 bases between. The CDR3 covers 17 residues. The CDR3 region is CASSSTVGAFPGNEQFF. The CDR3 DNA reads TGTGCCAGCAGTTCTACCGTCGGCGCATTTCCGGGGAATGAGCAGTTCTTC.

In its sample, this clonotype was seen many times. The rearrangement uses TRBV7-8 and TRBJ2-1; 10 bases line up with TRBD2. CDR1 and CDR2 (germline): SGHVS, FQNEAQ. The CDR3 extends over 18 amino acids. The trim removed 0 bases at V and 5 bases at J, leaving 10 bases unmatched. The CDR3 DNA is TGTGCCAGCAGCTTAGCGCCCATAAGCGGGGGGGCCCACAATGAGCAGTTCTTC. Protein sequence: CASSLAPISGGAHNEQFF.

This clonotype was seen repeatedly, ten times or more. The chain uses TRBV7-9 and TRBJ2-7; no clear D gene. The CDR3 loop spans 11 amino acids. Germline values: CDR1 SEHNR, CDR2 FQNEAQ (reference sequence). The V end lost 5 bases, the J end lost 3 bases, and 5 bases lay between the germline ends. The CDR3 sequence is CASSTYYEQYF. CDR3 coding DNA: TGTGCCAGCAGCACCTACTACGAGCAGTACTTC.

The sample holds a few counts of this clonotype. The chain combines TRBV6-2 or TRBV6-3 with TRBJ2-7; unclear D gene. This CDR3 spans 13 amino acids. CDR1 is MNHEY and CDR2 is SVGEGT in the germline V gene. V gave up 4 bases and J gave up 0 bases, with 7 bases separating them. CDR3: CASSWAASYEQYF. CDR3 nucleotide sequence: TGTGCCAGCAGTTGGGCAGCCTCCTACGAGCAGTACTTC.

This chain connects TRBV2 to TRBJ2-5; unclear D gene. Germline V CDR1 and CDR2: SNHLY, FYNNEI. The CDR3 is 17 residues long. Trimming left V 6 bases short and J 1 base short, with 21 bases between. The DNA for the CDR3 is TGTGCCAGCAGCCAGGAGCGCGTCAGAAAAGCCCAAGAGACCCAGTACTTC. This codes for CASSQERVRKAQETQYF.

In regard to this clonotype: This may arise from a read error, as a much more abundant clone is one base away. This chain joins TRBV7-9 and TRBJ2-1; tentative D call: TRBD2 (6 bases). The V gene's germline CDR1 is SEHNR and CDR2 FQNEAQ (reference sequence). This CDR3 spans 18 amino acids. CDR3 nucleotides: TGTGCCAGCAGCTTGCGGCTAGCGCTTCAGAGCTCCTACAATGATCAGTTCTTC. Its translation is CASSLRLALQSSYNDQFF.

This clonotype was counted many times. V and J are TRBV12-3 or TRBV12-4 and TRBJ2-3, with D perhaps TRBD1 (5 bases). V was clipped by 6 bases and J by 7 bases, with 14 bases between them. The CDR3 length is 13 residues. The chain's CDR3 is CASSPPTDHTQYF. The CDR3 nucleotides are TGTGCCAGCAGCCCCCCGACAGACCATACGCAGTATTTT.